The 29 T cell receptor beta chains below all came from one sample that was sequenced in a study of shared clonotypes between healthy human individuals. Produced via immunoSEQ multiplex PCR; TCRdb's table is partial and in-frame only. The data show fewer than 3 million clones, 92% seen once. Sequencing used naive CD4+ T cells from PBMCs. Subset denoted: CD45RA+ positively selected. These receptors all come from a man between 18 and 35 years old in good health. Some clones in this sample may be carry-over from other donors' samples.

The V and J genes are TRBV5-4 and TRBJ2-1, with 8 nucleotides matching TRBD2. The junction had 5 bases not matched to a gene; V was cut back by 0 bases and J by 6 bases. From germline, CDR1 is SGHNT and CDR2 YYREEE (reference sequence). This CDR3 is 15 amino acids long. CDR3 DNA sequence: TGTGCCAGCAGCTTGGTTTCTAGCGGGCGCAATGAGCAGTTCTTC. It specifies CASSLVSSGRNEQFF.

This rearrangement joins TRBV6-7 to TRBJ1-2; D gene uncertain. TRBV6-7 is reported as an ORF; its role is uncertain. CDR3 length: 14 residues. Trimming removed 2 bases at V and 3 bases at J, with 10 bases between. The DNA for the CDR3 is TGTGCCAGCAGTTACAGGGCCGCCGACTATGGCTACACCTTC. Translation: CASSYRAADYGYTF.

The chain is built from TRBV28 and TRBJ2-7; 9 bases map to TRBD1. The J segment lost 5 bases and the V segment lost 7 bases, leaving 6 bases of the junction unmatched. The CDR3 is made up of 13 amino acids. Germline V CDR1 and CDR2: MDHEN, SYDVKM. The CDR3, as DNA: TGTGCCAGCATAGGACAGGGGATCAACGAGCAGTACTTC. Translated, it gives CASIGQGINEQYF.

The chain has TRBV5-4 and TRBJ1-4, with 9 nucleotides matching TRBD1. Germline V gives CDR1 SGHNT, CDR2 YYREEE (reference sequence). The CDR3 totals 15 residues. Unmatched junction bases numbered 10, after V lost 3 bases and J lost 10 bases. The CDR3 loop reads CASSSPDRGVGKLFF. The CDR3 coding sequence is TGTGCCAGCAGCTCACCGGACAGGGGAGTTGGAAAACTGTTTTTT.

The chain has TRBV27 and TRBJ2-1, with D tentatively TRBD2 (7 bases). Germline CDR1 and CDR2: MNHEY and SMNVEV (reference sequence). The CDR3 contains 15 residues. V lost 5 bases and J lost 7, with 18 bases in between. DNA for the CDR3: TGTGCCAGCAGTCTTACTAGGGGGGGTTGGAATGAGCAGTTCTTC. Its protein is CASSLTRGGWNEQFF.

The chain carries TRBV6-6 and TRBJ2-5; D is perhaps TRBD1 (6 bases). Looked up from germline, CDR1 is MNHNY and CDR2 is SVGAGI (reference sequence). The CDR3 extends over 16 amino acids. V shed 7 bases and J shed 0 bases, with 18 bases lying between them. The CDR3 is CASNSGRGVYQETQYF. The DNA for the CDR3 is TGTGCCAGCAATTCTGGCAGGGGCGTGTACCAAGAGACCCAGTACTTC.

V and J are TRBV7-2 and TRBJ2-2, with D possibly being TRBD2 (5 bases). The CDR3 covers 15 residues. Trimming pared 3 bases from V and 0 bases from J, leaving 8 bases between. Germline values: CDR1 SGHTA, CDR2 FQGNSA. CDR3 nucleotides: TGTGCCAGCAGCTTGAGGGCCGCGAACACCGGGGAGCTGTTTTTT. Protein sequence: CASSLRAANTGELFF.

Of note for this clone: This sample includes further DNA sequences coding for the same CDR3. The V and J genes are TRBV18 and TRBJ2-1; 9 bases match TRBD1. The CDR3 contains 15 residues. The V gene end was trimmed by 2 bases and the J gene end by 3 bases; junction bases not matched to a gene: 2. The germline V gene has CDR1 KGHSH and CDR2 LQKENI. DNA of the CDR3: TGTGCCAGCTCACCAGGGACAGGGAGCTACAATGAGCAGTTCTTC. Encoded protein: CASSPGTGSYNEQFF.

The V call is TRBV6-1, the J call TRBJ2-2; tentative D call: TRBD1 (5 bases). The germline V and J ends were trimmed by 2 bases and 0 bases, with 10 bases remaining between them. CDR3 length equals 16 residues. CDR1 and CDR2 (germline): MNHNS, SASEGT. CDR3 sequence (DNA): TGTGCCAGCAGTGAATGGAAGGGGACGAACACCGGGGAGCTGTTTTTT. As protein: CASSEWKGTNTGELFF.

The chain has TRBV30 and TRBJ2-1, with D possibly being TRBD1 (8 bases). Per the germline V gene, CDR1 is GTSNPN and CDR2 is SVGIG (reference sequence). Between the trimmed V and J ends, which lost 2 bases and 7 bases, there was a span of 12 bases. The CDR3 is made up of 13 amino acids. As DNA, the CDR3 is TGTGCCTGGAGTACACAGGGGGGGAATGAGCAGTTCTTC. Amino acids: CAWSTQGGNEQFF.

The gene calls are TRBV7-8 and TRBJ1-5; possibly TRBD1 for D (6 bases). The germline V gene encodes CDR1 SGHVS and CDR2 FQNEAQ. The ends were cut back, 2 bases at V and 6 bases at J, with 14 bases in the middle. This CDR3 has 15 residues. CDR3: CASSLQWGAGQPQHF. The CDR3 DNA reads TGTGCCAGCAGCTTACAGTGGGGGGCCGGTCAGCCCCAGCATTTT.

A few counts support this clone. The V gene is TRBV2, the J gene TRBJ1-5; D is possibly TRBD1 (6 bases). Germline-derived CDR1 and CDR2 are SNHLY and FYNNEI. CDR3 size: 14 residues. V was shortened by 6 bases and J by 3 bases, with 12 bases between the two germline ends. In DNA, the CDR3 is TGTGCCAGCAGCACGGACAGCCCCAATCAGCCCCAGCATTTT. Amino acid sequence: CASSTDSPNQPQHF.

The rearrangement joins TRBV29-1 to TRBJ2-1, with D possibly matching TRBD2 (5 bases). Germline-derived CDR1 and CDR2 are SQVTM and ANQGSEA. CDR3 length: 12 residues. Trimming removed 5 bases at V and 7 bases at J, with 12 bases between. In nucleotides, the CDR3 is TGCAGCGTTAGCGGTCGGGAAAATGAGCAGTTCTTC. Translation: CSVSGRENEQFF.

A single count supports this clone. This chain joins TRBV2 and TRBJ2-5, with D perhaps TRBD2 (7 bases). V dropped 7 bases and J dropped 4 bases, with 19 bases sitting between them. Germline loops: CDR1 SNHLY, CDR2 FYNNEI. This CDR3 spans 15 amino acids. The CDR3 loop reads CASTQGGGVSETQYF. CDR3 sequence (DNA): TGTGCCAGCACTCAAGGGGGAGGGGTATCAGAGACCCAGTACTTC. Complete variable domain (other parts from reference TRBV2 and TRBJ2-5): EPEVTQTPSHQVTQMGQEVILRCVPISNHLYFYWYRQILGQKVEFLVSFYNNEISEKSEIFDDQFSVERPDGSNFTLKIRSTKLEDSAMYFCASTQGGGVSETQYFGPGTRLLVL.

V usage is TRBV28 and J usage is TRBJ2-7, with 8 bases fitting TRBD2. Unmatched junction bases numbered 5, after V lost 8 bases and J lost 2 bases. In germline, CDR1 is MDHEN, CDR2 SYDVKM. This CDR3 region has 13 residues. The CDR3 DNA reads TGTGCCAGCGGAACTAGCGGTACCTACGAGCAGTACTTC. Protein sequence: CASGTSGTYEQYF.

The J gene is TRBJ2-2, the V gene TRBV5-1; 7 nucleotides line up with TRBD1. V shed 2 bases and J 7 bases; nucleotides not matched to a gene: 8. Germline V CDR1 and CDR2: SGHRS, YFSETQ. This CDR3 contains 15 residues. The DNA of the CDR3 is TGCGCCAGCAGCTTTGGGTCCACAGGGGACGGGGAGCTGTTTTTT. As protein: CASSFGSTGDGELFF.

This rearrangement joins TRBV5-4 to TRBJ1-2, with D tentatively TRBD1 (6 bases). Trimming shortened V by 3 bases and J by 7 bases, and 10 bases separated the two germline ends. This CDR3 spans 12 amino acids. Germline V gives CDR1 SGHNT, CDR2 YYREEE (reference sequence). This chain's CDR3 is CASSYTGSGYTF. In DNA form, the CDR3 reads TGTGCCAGCAGCTACACAGGGAGTGGCTACACCTTC.

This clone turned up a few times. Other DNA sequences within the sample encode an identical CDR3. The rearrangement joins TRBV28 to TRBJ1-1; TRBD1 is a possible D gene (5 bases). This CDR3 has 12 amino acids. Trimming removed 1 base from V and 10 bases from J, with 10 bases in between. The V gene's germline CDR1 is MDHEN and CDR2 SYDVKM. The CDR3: CASSLSAGGAFF. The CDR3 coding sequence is TGTGCCAGCAGTTTATCGGCGGGGGGAGCTTTCTTT.

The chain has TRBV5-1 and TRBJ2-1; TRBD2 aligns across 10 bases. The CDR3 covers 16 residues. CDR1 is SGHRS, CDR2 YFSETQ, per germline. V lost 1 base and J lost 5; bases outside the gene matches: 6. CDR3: CASSLTLAGIDNEQFF. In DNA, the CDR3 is TGCGCCAGCAGCTTGACACTAGCGGGAATCGACAATGAGCAGTTCTTC.

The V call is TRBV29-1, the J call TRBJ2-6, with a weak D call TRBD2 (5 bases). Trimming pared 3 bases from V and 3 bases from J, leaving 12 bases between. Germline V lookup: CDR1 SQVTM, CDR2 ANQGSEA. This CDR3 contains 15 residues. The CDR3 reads CSVDEGVYGANVLTF. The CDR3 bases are TGCAGCGTTGATGAGGGTGTATATGGGGCCAACGTCCTGACTTTC.

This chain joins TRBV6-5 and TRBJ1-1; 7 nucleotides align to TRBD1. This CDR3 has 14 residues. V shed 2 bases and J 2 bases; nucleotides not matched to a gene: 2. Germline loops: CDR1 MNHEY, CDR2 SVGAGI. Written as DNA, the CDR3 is TGTGCCAGCAGTTACGGGGACAGAAACACTGAAGCTTTCTTT. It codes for CASSYGDRNTEAFF.

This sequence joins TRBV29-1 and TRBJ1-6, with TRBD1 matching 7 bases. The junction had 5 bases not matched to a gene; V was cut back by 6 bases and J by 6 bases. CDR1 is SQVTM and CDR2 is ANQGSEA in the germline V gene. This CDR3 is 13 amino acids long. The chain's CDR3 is CSVRQGTNSPLHF. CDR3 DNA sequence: TGCAGCGTGAGACAGGGCACTAATTCACCCCTCCACTTT. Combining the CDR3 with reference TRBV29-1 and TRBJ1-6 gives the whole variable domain SAVISQKPSRDICQRGTSLTIQCQVDSQVTMMFWYRQQPGQSLTLIATANQGSEATYESGFVIDKFPISRPNLTFSTLTVSNMSPEDSSIYLCSVRQGTNSPLHFGNGTRLTVT.

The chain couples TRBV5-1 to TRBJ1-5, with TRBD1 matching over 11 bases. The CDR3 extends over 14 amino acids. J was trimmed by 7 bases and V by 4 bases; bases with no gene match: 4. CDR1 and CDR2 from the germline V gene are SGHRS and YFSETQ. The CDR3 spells CASSEGTGGQPQHF. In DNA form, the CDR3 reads TGCGCCAGCAGCGAGGGGACAGGGGGACAGCCCCAGCATTTT.

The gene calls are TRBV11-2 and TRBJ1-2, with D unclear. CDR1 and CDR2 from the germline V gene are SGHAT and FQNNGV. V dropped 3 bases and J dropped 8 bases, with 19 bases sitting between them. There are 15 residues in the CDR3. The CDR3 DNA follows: TGTGCCAGCAGCTTGAGGGATCGGTCGCTTTGGGGCTACACCTTC. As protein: CASSLRDRSLWGYTF.

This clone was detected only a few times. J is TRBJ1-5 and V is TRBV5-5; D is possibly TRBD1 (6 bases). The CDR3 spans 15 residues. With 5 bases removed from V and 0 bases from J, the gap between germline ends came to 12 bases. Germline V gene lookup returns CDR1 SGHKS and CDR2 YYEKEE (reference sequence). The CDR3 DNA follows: TGTGCCAGCAGTCTGAGGGGGGATAGCAATCAGCCCCAGCATTTT. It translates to CASSLRGDSNQPQHF.

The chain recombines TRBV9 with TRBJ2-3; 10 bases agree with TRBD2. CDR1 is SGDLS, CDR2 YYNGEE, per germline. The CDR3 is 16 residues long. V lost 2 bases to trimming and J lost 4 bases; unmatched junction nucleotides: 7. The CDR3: CASSVISGRTPDTQYF. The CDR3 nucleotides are TGTGCCAGCAGCGTGATTAGCGGGAGGACCCCAGATACGCAGTATTTT.

CDR3 sequence: CASSSQIGTGEQYF. CDR3 coding DNA: TGTGCCAGCAGCTCGCAGATAGGGACCGGCGAGCAGTACTTC. The chain employs TRBV5-4 and TRBJ2-7, with D perhaps assigned TRBD1 or TRBD2 (5 bases each). Deletions cut 3 bases from V and 6 bases from J, with 16 bases between. Germline CDR1 is SGHNT and CDR2 is YYREEE (reference sequence). This CDR3 comprises 14 residues. The whole variable domain, filled in from reference TRBV5-4 and TRBJ2-7, reads ETGVTQSPTHLIKTRGQQVTLRCSSQSGHNTVSWYQQALGQGPQFIFQYYREEENGRGNFPPRFSGLQFPNYSSELNVNALELDDSALYLCASSSQIGTGEQYFGPGTRLTVT.

CDR3 loop: CASSSSSRVPQETQYF. The DNA of the CDR3 is TGTGCCAGCAGTTCCTCCTCACGAGTCCCCCAAGAGACCCAGTACTTC. This rearrangement joins TRBV28 to TRBJ2-5; D is ambiguous. Germline values: CDR1 MDHEN, CDR2 SYDVKM. The V and J ends lost 4 bases and 1 base respectively, with 16 bases between them. The CDR3 contains 16 residues.

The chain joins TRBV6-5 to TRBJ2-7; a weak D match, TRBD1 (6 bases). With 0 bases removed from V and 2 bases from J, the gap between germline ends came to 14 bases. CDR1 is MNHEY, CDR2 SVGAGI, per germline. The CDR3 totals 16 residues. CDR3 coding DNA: TGTGCCAGCAGTTACTCCTCCGGACAGTGGCCCTACGAGCAGTACTTC. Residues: CASSYSSGQWPYEQYF.